Following are 2 T cell receptor beta chains from one sample sequenced in a study of T cells in Graves' hyperthyroidism and ophthalmopathy. What was amplified from RNA transcripts were TCR beta CDR3 regions. An initial round of RT-PCR targeting the TCR CDR3 relied on the HTBI primer set. MiXCR, applied by TCRdb to the multiplex PCR reads, yields one record per CDR3 protein. The sample records approximately 640,000 distinct CDR3 sequences, 45% being singletons. Material: peripheral blood or thyroid tissue (not recorded which). The receptors here all came from an adult man with Graves' disease, either hyperthyroidism or ophthalmopathy (not recorded which).

This clonotype was seen a few times. The rearrangement joins TRBV20-1 to TRBJ1-2; D is uncertain. Per the germline V gene, CDR1 is DFQATT and CDR2 is SNEGSKA (reference sequence). CDR3 length equals 13 residues. Between the trimmed V and J ends, which lost 0 bases and 3 bases, there was a span of 8 bases. CDR3 in DNA: TGCAGTGCTAGAGAGGGGATGGACTATGGCTACACCTTC. Its protein is CSAREGMDYGYTF.

V and J are TRBV7-9 and TRBJ1-5; TRBD1 matches 10 bases. The CDR3 contains 16 residues. Germline assignment: CDR1 SEHNR and CDR2 FQNEAQ (reference sequence). J gave up 7 bases and V 5 bases, and 11 bases lay outside the gene matches. CDR3 sequence reads: CASSPSPGQGRQPQHF. CDR3 bases: TGTGCCAGCAGCCCATCCCCGGGACAGGGGAGGCAGCCCCAGCATTTT. Full variable domain (missing parts from reference TRBV7-9 and TRBJ1-5): DTGVSQNPRHKITKRGQNVTFRCDPISEHNRLYWYRQTLGQGPEFLTYFQNEAQLEKSRLLSDRFSAERPKGSFSTLEIQRTEQGDSAMYLCASSPSPGQGRQPQHFGDGTRLSIL.